The rows below give T cell receptor beta chains drawn from one sample of a study of T cells after yellow fever vaccination. TCRdb recomputed calls from the 5' RACE reads with MiXCR, one row per CDR3 protein. The repertoire holds approximately 170,000 distinct CDR3 sequences, approximately 11% seen once, with 35% to 40% in the top ten. Source: CD8+ T cells sorted from PBMCs, taken 15 days after the yellow fever booster vaccination. Source of these receptors: a man younger than 30 who received the YFV17D yellow fever vaccine. The CDR3 runs from the conserved cysteine through the conserved F or W. The D gene is left open where the match is weak. For some rows the clone size is stated as once, few or many, or as a class when expanded; others skip it.

TRBJ2-1 TRBV6-6 NA NA CASSYPDGEQFF TGTGCCAGCAGTTACCCTGATGGTGAGCAGTTCTTC
TRBJ1-1 TRBV6-6 NA NA CASSYSSRDYQNTEAFF TGTGCCAGCAGTTACTCATCCAGGGATTACCAGAACACTGAAGCTTTCTTT
TRBJ1-1 TRBV9 NA TRBD1 CASSPSGTVNTEAFF TGTGCCAGCAGCCCCAGCGGGACAGTGAACACTGAAGCTTTCTTT
TRBJ2-2 TRBV9 NA TRBD1 CASTGTGASNTGELFF TGTGCCAGCACCGGGACAGGCGCTTCGAACACCGGGGAGCTGTTTTTT
TRBJ2-7 TRBV7-9 few TRBD1 CASSLSSGTEAYEQYF TGTGCCAGCAGCTTATCTAGTGGGACAGAGGCCTACGAGCAGTACTTC
TRBJ2-1 TRBV5-1 few TRBD2 CASSLTSGGTYNEQFF TGCGCCAGCAGCCTAACTAGCGGGGGAACCTACAATGAGCAGTTCTTC
TRBJ1-2 TRBV4-1 NA NA CASSQDRGPTRSFF TGCGCCAGCAGCCAAGACAGGGGACCCACACGAAGCTTCTTC
TRBJ2-6 TRBV4-3 NA NA CASSQVGGTGRFSGANVLTF TGCGCCAGCAGCCAAGTAGGAGGAACAGGGCGCTTCTCTGGGGCCAACGTCCTGACTTTC
TRBJ2-3 TRBV7-6 few TRBD2 CASTEVALAGVTDTQYF TGTGCCAGCACCGAGGTGGCCCTAGCGGGTGTCACAGATACGCAGTATTTT
TRBJ2-7 TRBV6-1 NA NA CASSEGWTDEQYF TGTGCCAGCAGTGAAGGATGGACCGACGAGCAGTACTTC
TRBJ2-5 TRBV29-1 many NA CSVEGGKETQYF TGCAGCGTTGAAGGAGGGAAAGAGACCCAGTACTTC
TRBJ1-1 TRBV27 NA TRBD1 CASSSRLTGGEAFF TGTGCCAGCAGTTCCCGACTCACAGGGGGTGAGGCTTTCTTT
TRBJ1-1 TRBV5-4 many NA CASTYGGAAEAFF TGTGCCAGCACCTACGGGGGGGCCGCTGAAGCTTTCTTT
TRBJ2-1 TRBV7-9 NA NA CSSSLSPGYNEQFF TGTTCCAGCAGCTTATCCCCAGGCTACAATGAGCAGTTCTTC
TRBJ2-7 TRBV27 NA TRBD1 CASSPRTGGSYEQYF TGTGCCAGCAGTCCAAGGACAGGGGGCTCCTACGAGCAGTACTTC
TRBJ2-3 TRBV11-2 NA NA CASSPRGVLLDTQYF TGTGCCAGCAGCCCTCGCGGGGTTCTATTGGATACGCAGTATTTT
TRBJ2-3 TRBV12-5 NA NA CASGGHLRGTDTQYF TGTGCTAGTGGCGGACACTTGAGGGGCACAGATACGCAGTATTTT
TRBJ1-5 TRBV29-1 NA TRBD1 CSVEGQGGQPQHF TGCAGCGTTGAAGGACAGGGAGGTCAGCCCCAGCATTTT
TRBJ1-2 TRBV13 few NA CASSPVSNYGYTF TGTGCCAGCAGTCCGGTTTCTAACTATGGCTACACCTTC
TRBJ2-5 TRBV11-2 NA NA CASSPDFQLHSETQYF TGTGCCAGCAGCCCAGATTTTCAGTTACATTCGGAGACCCAGTACTTC
TRBJ1-4 TRBV7-2 NA TRBD1 CASSPDRVDEKLFF TGTGCCAGCAGCCCCGACAGGGTTGATGAAAAACTGTTTTTT
TRBJ1-4 TRBV4-3 few NA CASRLTGGTTNEKLFF TGCGCCAGCAGGTTGACCGGGGGAACAACTAATGAAAAACTGTTTTTT
TRBJ1-1 TRBV7-6 few TRBD1 CASSEGDRSLNAEAFF TGTGCCAGCAGCGAGGGGGACAGGTCGTTGAACGCTGAAGCTTTCTTT
TRBJ2-3 TRBV7-9 NA NA CASSPLDTQYF TGTGCCAGCAGCCCATTAGATACGCAGTATTTT
TRBJ1-1 TRBV7-9 NA TRBD1 CASSPGTGATEAFF TGTGCCAGCAGCCCCGGGACAGGGGCCACTGAAGCTTTCTTT
TRBJ2-1 TRBV7-2 few NA CASSLVSTNNEQFF TGTGCCAGCAGCTTAGTGAGCACGAATAATGAGCAGTTCTTC
TRBJ1-5 TRBV11-2 few NA CASSAHTTEPQHF TGTGCCAGCAGCGCACATACAACAGAGCCCCAGCATTTT
TRBJ2-2 TRBV5-1 many NA CASTGRGELFF TGCGCCAGCACGGGCCGAGGGGAGCTGTTTTTT
TRBJ1-5 TRBV9 few NA CASSAGAYSNQPQHF TGTGCCAGCAGCGCAGGAGCTTATAGCAATCAGCCCCAGCATTTT
TRBJ1-1 TRBV20-1 NA NA CSATWGTEAFF TGCAGTGCTACATGGGGCACTGAAGCTTTCTTT
TRBJ1-6 TRBV10-2 few NA CASSENGQNSPLHF TGCGCCAGCAGTGAGAACGGACAGAATTCACCCCTCCACTTT
TRBJ2-3 TRBV12-3/TRBV12-4 NA NA CASSWGGANTDTQYF TGTGCCAGCAGTTGGGGGGGGGCCAACACAGATACGCAGTATTTT
TRBJ1-1 TRBV5-1 many NA CASSLVQDSEAFF TGCGCCAGCAGCTTGGTTCAGGACAGTGAAGCTTTCTTT
TRBJ1-1 TRBV6-5 few NA CASSYGTLVTEAFF TGTGCCAGCAGTTACGGGACACTTGTCACTGAAGCTTTCTTT
TRBJ2-3 TRBV4-3 NA TRBD2 CASSQAGGPPDTQYF TGCGCCAGCAGCCAAGCGGGGGGGCCCCCAGATACGCAGTATTTT
TRBJ2-7 TRBV5-1 NA NA CASSSPLQGLQYF TGCGCCAGCAGCTCGCCGTTACAGGGACTGCAGTACTTC
TRBJ2-3 TRBV5-1 NA NA CASSSKDGGTDTQYF TGCGCCAGCAGCTCAAAAGACGGAGGCACAGATACGCAGTATTTT
TRBJ1-3 TRBV2 NA NA CASQTDSGNTIYF TGTGCCAGCCAGACGGACAGCGGAAACACCATATATTTT
TRBJ2-5 TRBV9 few TRBD2 CASSVEEAGGRQETQYF TGTGCCAGCAGCGTAGAAGAAGCGGGGGGGCGCCAAGAGACCCAGTACTTC
TRBJ2-5 TRBV3-1 NA TRBD2 CASSQDVGLAYAQETQYF TGTGCCAGCAGCCAAGATGTGGGACTAGCGTACGCACAAGAGACCCAGTACTTC
TRBJ1-2 TRBV12-3/TRBV12-4 few NA CASSPRRTRDYGYTF TGTGCCAGCAGTCCCCGTCGGACTCGGGACTATGGCTACACCTTC